Listed below are T cell receptor beta chains from one sample, sequenced in a study of T cells in localized non-small cell lung cancer. The method was immunoSEQ multiplex PCR; TCRdb's version includes in-frame clones alone and lacks a portion of them. The profile shows 35,000 to 50,000 clones, about 76% of them singletons. Specimen: PBMCs, collected before any cancer treatment. These receptor sequences come from a woman aged 35-75 years with stage II squamous cell lung carcinoma. The CDR3 runs from the conserved cysteine through the conserved F or W. A D gene is named only where the DNA matches it firmly. Not all rows give a size; the values are once, few, many and, for expanded clones, a class.

V	J	size	D	CDR3	DNA
TRBV5-1	TRBJ2-1	NA	NA	CASSLGNEQFF	TGCGCCAGCAGCTTGGGGAATGAGCAGTTCTTC
TRBV2	TRBJ2-6	NA	TRBD1	CATRQGAAGANVLTF	TGTGCCACCCGACAGGGGGCGGCTGGGGCCAACGTCCTGACTTTC
TRBV28	TRBJ1-3	NA	NA	CASSSTGNGNTIYF	TGTGCCAGCAGCAGTACAGGGAACGGAAACACCATATATTTT
TRBV7-9	TRBJ2-1	NA	NA	CASSLNWGDEQFF	TGTGCCAGCAGCTTAAATTGGGGCGATGAGCAGTTCTTC
TRBV2	TRBJ1-1	NA	NA	CASRWAYEAFF	TGTGCCAGCAGATGGGCTTATGAAGCTTTCTTT
TRBV28	TRBJ1-2	NA	TRBD1	CASSLEGQGSFYGYTF	TGTGCCAGCAGTTTAGAGGGACAGGGGTCCTTCTATGGCTACACCTTC
TRBV5-1	TRBJ1-1	NA	NA	CASSLELGLTEAFF	TGCGCCAGCAGCTTGGAGCTGGGGCTCACTGAAGCTTTCTTT
TRBV28	TRBJ1-1	NA	TRBD1	CASSPGTGRGTEAFF	TGTGCCAGCAGTCCGGGGACAGGGCGGGGCACTGAAGCTTTCTTT
TRBV7-9	TRBJ2-1	NA	TRBD1	CASSSGQSSYNEQFF	TGTGCCAGCAGCTCGGGACAGAGCTCCTACAATGAGCAGTTCTTC
TRBV27	TRBJ2-7	NA	NA	CASSLNPDSYEQYF	TGTGCCAGCAGTTTAAACCCAGACTCCTACGAGCAGTACTTC
TRBV5-8	TRBJ1-3	NA	NA	CASSLVAFVGNTIYF	TGTGCCAGCAGCTTGGTAGCGTTCGTGGGAAACACCATATATTTT
TRBV11-2	TRBJ1-5	NA	NA	CASSLGRGGRINQPQHF	TGTGCCAGCAGCTTAGGGAGGGGGGGACGGATCAATCAGCCCCAGCATTTT
TRBV15	TRBJ1-3	few	TRBD1	CATSSDRDPGNTIYF	TGTGCCACCAGCAGCGACAGGGATCCTGGAAACACCATATATTTT
TRBV4-3	TRBJ2-1	NA	TRBD1	CASSQDRGGSYNEQFF	TGCGCCAGCAGCCAGGACAGGGGAGGCTCCTACAATGAGCAGTTCTTC
TRBV29-1	TRBJ2-3	NA	TRBD2	CSVAGGGDTQYF	TGCAGCGTTGCGGGAGGCGGAGATACGCAGTATTTT
TRBV7-9	TRBJ1-2	NA	TRBD1	CASSQQAGTGEYGYTF	TGTGCCAGCAGCCAACAAGCCGGGACAGGGGAATATGGCTACACCTTC
TRBV5-1	TRBJ1-2	NA	NA	CASSFGGDYGYTF	TGCGCCAGCAGCTTCGGAGGGGACTATGGCTACACCTTC
TRBV18	TRBJ1-1	NA	NA	CASSPPLPGDTEAFF	TGTGCCAGCTCACCACCGCTCCCAGGGGACACTGAAGCTTTCTTT
TRBV27	TRBJ2-5	NA	NA	CASSRRWTAKETQYF	TGTGCCAGCAGTCGCCGATGGACAGCCAAAGAGACCCAGTACTTC
TRBV28	TRBJ2-2	NA	NA	CASSFWDTYTGELFF	TGTGCCAGCAGTTTTTGGGATACCTACACCGGGGAGCTGTTTTTT
TRBV7-2	TRBJ2-7	NA	NA	CASSYSDGLGKQYF	TGTGCCAGCAGTTACTCGGACGGACTTGGGAAGCAGTACTTC
TRBV5-8	TRBJ2-2	few	NA	CASSLVGRVDTGELFF	TGTGCCAGCAGCTTGGTAGGCAGGGTGGACACCGGGGAGCTGTTTTTT
TRBV18	TRBJ2-2	few	NA	CASSPGSGELFF	TGTGCCAGCTCACCAGGGTCCGGGGAGCTGTTTTTT
TRBV2	TRBJ2-3	NA	TRBD1	CASRPGTVSTDTQYF	TGTGCCAGCAGACCCGGGACAGTAAGCACAGATACGCAGTATTTT
TRBV19	TRBJ2-7	NA	TRBD1	CASSPRQGYEQYF	TGTGCCAGTAGTCCCCGACAGGGATACGAGCAGTACTTC
TRBV16	TRBJ1-2	NA	NA	CASSQSQTNYGYTF	TGTGCCAGCAGCCAATCTCAGACTAACTATGGCTACACCTTC
TRBV29-1	TRBJ1-1	NA	TRBD1	CSATTGGADTEAFF	TGCAGCGCAACAACAGGGGGCGCTGACACTGAAGCTTTCTTT
TRBV5-1	TRBJ1-2	once	NA	CASRGAGDDYGYTF	TGCGCCAGCCGCGGGGCAGGGGATGACTATGGCTACACCTTC
TRBV2	TRBJ2-3	NA	NA	CASMGLTSNTDTQYF	TGTGCCAGCATGGGGCTTACTAGTAACACAGATACGCAGTATTTT
TRBV5-1	TRBJ2-3	NA	TRBD1	CASSQGQGVTDTQYF	TGCGCCAGCAGCCAGGGACAGGGGGTAACAGATACGCAGTATTTT
TRBV28	TRBJ1-2	NA	NA	CASSLKPINYGYTF	TGTGCCAGCAGTTTAAAACCTATCAACTATGGCTACACCTTC
TRBV11-2	TRBJ1-5	NA	NA	CASSLSYNQPQHF	TGTGCCAGCAGCTTAAGTTACAATCAGCCCCAGCATTTT
TRBV19	TRBJ1-6	NA	TRBD1	CASRNTGGMGSPLHF	TGTGCCAGTAGAAATACAGGGGGAATGGGATCACCCCTCCACTTT
TRBV7-6	TRBJ2-2	NA	NA	CASSSPDHRPNTGELFF	TGTGCCAGCAGCTCCCCTGATCACCGCCCAAACACCGGGGAGCTGTTTTTT
TRBV5-8	TRBJ1-4	NA	NA	CASGDGTNEKLFF	TGTGCCAGCGGGGACGGAACTAATGAAAAACTGTTTTTT
TRBV9	TRBJ1-2	NA	TRBD1	CASSLGQANYGYTF	TGTGCCAGCAGCCTAGGACAGGCGAACTATGGCTACACCTTC